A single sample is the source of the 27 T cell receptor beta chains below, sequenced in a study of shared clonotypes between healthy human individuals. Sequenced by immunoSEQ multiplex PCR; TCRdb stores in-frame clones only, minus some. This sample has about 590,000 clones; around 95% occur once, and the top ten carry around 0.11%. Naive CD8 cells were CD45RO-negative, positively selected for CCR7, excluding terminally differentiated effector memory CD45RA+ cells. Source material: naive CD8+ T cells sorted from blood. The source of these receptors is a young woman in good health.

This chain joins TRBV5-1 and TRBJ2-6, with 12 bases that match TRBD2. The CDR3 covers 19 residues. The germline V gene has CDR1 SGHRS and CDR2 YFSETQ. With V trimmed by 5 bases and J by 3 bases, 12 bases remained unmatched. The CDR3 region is CASRYQLAGGSFGANVLTF. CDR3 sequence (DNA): TGCGCCAGCAGATACCAACTAGCGGGAGGTAGTTTTGGGGCCAACGTCCTGACTTTC. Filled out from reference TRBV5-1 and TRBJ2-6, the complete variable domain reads KAGVTQTPRYLIKTRGQQVTLSCSPISGHRSVSWYQQTPGQGLQFLFEYFSETQRNKGNFPGRFSGRQFSNSRSEMNVSTLELGDSALYLCASRYQLAGGSFGANVLTFGAGSRLTVL.

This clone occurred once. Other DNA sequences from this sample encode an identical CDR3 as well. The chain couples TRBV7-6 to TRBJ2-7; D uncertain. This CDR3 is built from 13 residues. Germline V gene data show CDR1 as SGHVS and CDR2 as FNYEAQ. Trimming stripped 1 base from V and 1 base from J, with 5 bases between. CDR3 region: CASSLDTSYEQYF. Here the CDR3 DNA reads TGTGCCAGCAGCTTAGACACTTCCTACGAGCAGTACTTC.

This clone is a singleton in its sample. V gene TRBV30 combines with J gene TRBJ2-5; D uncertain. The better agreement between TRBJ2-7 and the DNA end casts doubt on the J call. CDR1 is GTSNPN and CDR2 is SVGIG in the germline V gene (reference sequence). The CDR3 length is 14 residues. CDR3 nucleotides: TGTGCCTGGAGTACTTATACCTATACCGACGAGCAGTACTTC. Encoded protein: CAWSTYTYTDEQYF.

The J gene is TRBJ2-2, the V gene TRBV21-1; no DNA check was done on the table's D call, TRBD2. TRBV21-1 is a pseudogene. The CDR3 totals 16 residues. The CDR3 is CASSKVGADLTGELFF. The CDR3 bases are TGTGCCAGCAGCAAAGTAGGAGCGGACCTTACCGGGGAGCTGTTTTTT.

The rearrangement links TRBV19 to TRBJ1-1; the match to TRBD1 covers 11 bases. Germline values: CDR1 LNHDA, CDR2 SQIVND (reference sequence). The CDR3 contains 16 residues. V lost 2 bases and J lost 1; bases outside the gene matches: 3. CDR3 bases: TGTGCCAGTAGTATATCGGGGACAGGGGGGAACACTGAAGCTTTCTTT. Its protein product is CASSISGTGGNTEAFF.

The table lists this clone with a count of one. CDR3 coding DNA: TGTGCCAGCAGCGTTGACGGGGCATCCTACGAGCAGTACTTC. Amino acids: CASSVDGASYEQYF. This chain connects TRBV9 to TRBJ2-5; either TRBD1 or TRBD2 may fit D (5 bases each). The J call may be in error: the DNA end matches TRBJ2-7 better. The V gene's germline CDR1 is SGDLS and CDR2 YYNGEE. The CDR3 contains 14 residues.

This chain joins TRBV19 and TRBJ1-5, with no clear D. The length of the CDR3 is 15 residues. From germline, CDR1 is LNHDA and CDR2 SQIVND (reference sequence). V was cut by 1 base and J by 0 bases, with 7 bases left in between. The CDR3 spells CASSIGHSSNQPQHF. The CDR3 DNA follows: TGTGCCAGTAGTATAGGGCACAGTAGCAATCAGCCCCAGCATTTT.

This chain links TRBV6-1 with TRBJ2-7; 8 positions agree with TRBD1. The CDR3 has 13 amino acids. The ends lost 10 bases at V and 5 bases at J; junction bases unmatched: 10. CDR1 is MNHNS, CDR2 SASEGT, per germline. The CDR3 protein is CATRNRGYHEQYF. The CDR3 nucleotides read TGTGCCACCAGGAACAGGGGGTACCACGAGCAGTACTTC.

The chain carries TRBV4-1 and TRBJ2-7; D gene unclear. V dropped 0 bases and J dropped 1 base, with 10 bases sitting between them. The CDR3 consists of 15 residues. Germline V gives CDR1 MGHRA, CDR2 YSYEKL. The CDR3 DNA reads TGCGCCAGCAGCCAAGATTCGGCCAGGTCCTACGAGCAGTACTTC. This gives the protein CASSQDSARSYEQYF.

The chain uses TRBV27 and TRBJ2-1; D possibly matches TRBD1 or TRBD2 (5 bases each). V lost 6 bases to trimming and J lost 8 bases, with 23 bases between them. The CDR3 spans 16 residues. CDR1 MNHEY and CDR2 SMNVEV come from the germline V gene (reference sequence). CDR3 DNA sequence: TGTGCCAGCAGCCGGTCACTCGGGGACGTGACGCATGAGCAGTTCTTC. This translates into CASSRSLGDVTHEQFF.

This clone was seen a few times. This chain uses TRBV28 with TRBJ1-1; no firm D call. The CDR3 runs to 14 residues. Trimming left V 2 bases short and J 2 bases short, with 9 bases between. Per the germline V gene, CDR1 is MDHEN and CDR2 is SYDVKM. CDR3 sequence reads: CASSLRWENTEAFF. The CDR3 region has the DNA TGTGCCAGCAGTTTAAGGTGGGAAAACACTGAAGCTTTCTTT. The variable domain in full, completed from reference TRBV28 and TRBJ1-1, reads DVKVTQSSRYLVKRTGEKVFLECVQDMDHENMFWYRQDPGLGLRLIYFSYDVKMKEKGDIPEGYSVSREKKERFSLILESASTNQTSMYLCASSLRWENTEAFFGQGTRLTVV.

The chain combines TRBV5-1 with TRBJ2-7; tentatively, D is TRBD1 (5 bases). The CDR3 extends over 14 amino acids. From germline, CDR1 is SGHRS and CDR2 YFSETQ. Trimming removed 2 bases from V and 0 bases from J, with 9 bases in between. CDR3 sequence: CASSFRDFSYEQYF. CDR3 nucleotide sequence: TGCGCCAGCAGCTTCAGGGATTTCTCCTACGAGCAGTACTTC.

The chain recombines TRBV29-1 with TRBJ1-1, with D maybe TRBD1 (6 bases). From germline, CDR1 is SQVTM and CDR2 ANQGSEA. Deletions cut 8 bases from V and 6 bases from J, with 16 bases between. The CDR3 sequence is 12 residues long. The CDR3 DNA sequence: TGCAGCTTTCTAGGGGGGGGGCCTGAAGCTTTCTTT. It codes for CSFLGGGPEAFF.

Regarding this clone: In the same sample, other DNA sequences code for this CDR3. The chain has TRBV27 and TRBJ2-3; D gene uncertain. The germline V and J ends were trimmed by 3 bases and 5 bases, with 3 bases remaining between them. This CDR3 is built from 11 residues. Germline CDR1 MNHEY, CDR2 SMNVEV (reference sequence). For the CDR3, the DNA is TGTGCCAGCAGTTTCGGAGATACGCAGTATTTT. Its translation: CASSFGDTQYF.

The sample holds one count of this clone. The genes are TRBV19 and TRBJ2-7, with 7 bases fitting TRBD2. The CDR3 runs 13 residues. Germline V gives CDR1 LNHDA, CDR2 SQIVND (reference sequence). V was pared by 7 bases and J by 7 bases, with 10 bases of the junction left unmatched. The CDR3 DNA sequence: TGTGCCAGTACCCTCAGGGAGGGCTTGGAGCAGTACTTC. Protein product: CASTLREGLEQYF.

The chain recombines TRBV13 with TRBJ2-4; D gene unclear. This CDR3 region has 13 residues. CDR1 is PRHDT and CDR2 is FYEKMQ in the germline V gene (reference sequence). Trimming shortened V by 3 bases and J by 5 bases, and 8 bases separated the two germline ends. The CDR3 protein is CASSFGSENIQYF. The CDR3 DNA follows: TGTGCCAGCAGCTTCGGTAGTGAAAACATTCAGTACTTC. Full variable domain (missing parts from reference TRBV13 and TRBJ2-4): AAGVIQSPRHLIKEKRETATLKCYPIPRHDTVYWYQQGPGQDPQFLISFYEKMQSDKGSIPDRFSAQQFSDYHSELNMSSLELGDSALYFCASSFGSENIQYFGAGTRLSVL.

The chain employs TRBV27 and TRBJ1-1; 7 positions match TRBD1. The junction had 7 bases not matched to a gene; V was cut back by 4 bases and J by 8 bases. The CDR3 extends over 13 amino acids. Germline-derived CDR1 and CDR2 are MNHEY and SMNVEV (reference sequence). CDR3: CASSSTGWGEAFF. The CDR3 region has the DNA TGTGCCAGCAGTTCGACAGGGTGGGGGGAAGCTTTCTTT.

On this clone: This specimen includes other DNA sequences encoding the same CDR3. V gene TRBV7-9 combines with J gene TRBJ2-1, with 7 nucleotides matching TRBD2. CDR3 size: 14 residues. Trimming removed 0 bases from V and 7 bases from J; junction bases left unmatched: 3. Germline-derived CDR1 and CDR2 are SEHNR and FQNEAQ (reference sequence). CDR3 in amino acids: CASSLAGGLNEQFF. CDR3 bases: TGTGCCAGCAGCTTAGCGGGAGGGTTAAATGAGCAGTTCTTC.

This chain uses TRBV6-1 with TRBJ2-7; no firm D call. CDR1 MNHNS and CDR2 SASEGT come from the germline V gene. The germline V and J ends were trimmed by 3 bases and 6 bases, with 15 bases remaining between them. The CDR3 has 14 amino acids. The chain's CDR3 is CASSENGAYSEQYF. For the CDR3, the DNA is TGTGCCAGCAGTGAGAACGGCGCTTATAGCGAGCAGTACTTC.

The CDR3: CARSVGNTEAFF. The CDR3 DNA follows: TGCGCCCGAAGCGTGGGGAACACTGAAGCTTTCTTT. This sequence joins TRBV23-1 and TRBJ1-1, with D unclear. TRBV23-1 is classed as an ORF, of uncertain function. The CDR3 totals 12 residues. V lost 11 bases and J lost 1, with 11 bases in between.

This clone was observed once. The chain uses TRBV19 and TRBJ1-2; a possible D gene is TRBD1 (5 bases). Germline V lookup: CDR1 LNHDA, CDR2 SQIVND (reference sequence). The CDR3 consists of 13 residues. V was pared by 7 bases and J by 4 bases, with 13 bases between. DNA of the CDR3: TGTGCCAGTAATACCGACAGATTCTATGGCTACACCTTC. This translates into CASNTDRFYGYTF. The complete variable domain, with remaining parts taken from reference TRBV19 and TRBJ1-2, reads DGGITQSPKYLFRKEGQNVTLSCEQNLNHDAMYWYRQDPGQGLRLIYYSQIVNDFQKGDIAEGYSVSREKKESFPLTVTSAQKNPTAFYLCASNTDRFYGYTFGSGTRLTVV.

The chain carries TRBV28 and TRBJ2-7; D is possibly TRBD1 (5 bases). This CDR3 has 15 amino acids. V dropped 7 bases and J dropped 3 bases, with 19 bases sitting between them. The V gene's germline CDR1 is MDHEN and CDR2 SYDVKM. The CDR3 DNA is TGTGCCAGCAATACCCTTATCAGGGTGGGCTACGAGCAGTACTTC. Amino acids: CASNTLIRVGYEQYF.

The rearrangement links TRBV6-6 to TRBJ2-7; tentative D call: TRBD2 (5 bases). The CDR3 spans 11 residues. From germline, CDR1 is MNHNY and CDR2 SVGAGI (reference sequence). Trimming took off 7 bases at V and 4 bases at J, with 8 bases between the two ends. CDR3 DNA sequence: TGTGCCAGCATGAGGGATTACGAGCAGTACTTC. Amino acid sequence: CASMRDYEQYF.

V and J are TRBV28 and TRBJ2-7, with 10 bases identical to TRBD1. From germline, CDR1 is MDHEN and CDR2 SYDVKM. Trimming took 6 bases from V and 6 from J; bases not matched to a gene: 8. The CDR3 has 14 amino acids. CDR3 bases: TGTGCCAGCAGCAGGACAGGGGGATTAGGCGAGCAGTACTTC. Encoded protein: CASSRTGGLGEQYF.

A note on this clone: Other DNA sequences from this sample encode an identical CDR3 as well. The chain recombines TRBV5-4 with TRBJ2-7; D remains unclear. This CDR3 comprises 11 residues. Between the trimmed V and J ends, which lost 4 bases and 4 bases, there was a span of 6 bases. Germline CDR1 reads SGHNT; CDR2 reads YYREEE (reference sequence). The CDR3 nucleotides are TGTGCCAGCAGCACAGAGTACGAGCAGTACTTC. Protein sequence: CASSTEYEQYF.

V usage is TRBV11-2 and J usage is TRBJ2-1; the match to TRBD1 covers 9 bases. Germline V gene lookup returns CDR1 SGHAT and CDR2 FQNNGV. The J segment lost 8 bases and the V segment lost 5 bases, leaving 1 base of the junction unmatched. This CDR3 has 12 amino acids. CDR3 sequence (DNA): TGTGCCAGCAGCAGGACAGGGGATGAGCAGTTCTTC. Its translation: CASSRTGDEQFF.

The CDR3 coding sequence is TGTGCCAGCAGCCAGATGACAGGGGGGAACTACGAGCAGTACTTC. Residues: CASSQMTGGNYEQYF. The chain combines TRBV7-3 with TRBJ2-7; TRBD1 matches at 9 bases. The CDR3 is made up of 15 amino acids. The J segment lost 3 bases and the V segment lost 5 bases, leaving 8 bases of the junction unmatched. Germline V lookup: CDR1 SGHTA, CDR2 FQGTGA.